The next 10 T cell receptor beta chains were all read from a single sample in a study of shared clonotypes between healthy human individuals. TCRdb's table, derived via immunoSEQ multiplex PCR, lists solely in-frame clones and lacks some. The sample includes over 950,000 clones, 77% of them seen just once. What was sequenced was memory CD4+ T cells from PBMCs. Subset specified: CD45RA-negative fraction. These receptors were collected from a man younger than 30 in good health. Some clones in this sample may be carry-over from other donors' samples.

The genes are TRBV9 and TRBJ2-3; D not resolved. This CDR3 is 13 amino acids long. Between the trimmed V and J ends, which lost 0 bases and 4 bases, there was a span of 6 bases. CDR1 is SGDLS and CDR2 is YYNGEE in the germline V gene. Written as DNA, the CDR3 is TGTGCCAGCAGCGTAGGGCCAGCAGATACGCAGTATTTT. It yields the protein CASSVGPADTQYF.

This clone was recorded a few times. Within the sample, other DNA sequences also encode this same CDR3. V is TRBV19 and J is TRBJ2-6; TRBD1 matches 7 bases. The CDR3 has 15 amino acids. Losses at the gene ends were 6 bases for V and 0 bases for J; bases not matched to a gene: 2. The germline V gene encodes CDR1 LNHDA and CDR2 SQIVND (reference sequence). CDR3 bases: TGTGCCAGTAGGCACAGGGGCTCTGGGGCCAACGTCCTGACTTTC. Amino acids: CASRHRGSGANVLTF. The whole variable domain, filled in from reference TRBV19 and TRBJ2-6, reads DGGITQSPKYLFRKEGQNVTLSCEQNLNHDAMYWYRQDPGQGLRLIYYSQIVNDFQKGDIAEGYSVSREKKESFPLTVTSAQKNPTAFYLCASRHRGSGANVLTFGAGSRLTVL.

As for this clone: The same CDR3 also results from other DNA sequences found in this sample. The chain combines TRBV5-1 with TRBJ1-5; no reliable D call. CDR1 is SGHRS, CDR2 YFSETQ, per germline. V dropped 0 bases and J dropped 4 bases, with 5 bases sitting between them. This CDR3 comprises 13 residues. As DNA, the CDR3 is TGCGCCAGCAGCTTGGCCGGTAATCAGCCCCAGCATTTT. Protein sequence: CASSLAGNQPQHF.

This sequence joins TRBV7-3 and TRBJ2-5, with 8 positions matching TRBD1. CDR1 and CDR2 (germline): SGHTA, FQGTGA. There are 15 residues in the CDR3. J was trimmed by 3 bases and V by 5 bases; bases with no gene match: 8. DNA for the CDR3: TGTGCCAGCAGCCGAGGACAGGGAAGGGAAGAGACCCAGTACTTC. Its translation: CASSRGQGREETQYF.

The CDR3 DNA follows: TGTGCCAGCAGCTTAGCAGGGTCGCTCTATGGCTACACCTTC. As protein: CASSLAGSLYGYTF. This sequence joins TRBV7-2 and TRBJ1-2; no clear D gene. CDR3 length: 14 amino acids. Germline V CDR1 and CDR2: SGHTA, FQGNSA. Deletions cut 0 bases from V and 4 bases from J, with 9 bases between.

The chain couples TRBV5-1 to TRBJ2-7, with 8 nucleotides matching TRBD1. The ends lost 1 base at V and 6 bases at J; junction bases unmatched: 6. The CDR3 extends over 14 amino acids. Germline-derived CDR1 and CDR2 are SGHRS and YFSETQ. The CDR3 spells CASSLNDRGGEQYF. The CDR3 region has the DNA TGCGCCAGCAGCTTGAACGACAGGGGTGGCGAGCAGTACTTC.

The chain has TRBV6-1 and TRBJ2-3; D is unresolved. The CDR3 covers 15 residues. Germline CDR1 MNHNS, CDR2 SASEGT. V lost 5 bases to trimming and J lost 1 base, with 13 bases between them. The CDR3 coding sequence is TGTGCCAGCAGTCCCATTCTAGAAGGCACAGATACGCAGTATTTT. Protein: CASSPILEGTDTQYF.

V and J are TRBV6-1 and TRBJ2-7; D unclear. V was cut by 6 bases and J by 1 base, with 7 bases left in between. The CDR3 totals 12 residues. Germline values: CDR1 MNHNS, CDR2 SASEGT. The CDR3 is CASRSASYEQYF. CDR3 nucleotides: TGTGCCAGCAGATCAGCTTCCTACGAGCAGTACTTC.

Concerning this clone: With only one base between it and a far larger clone, this is likely a read error. The V and J genes are TRBV30 and TRBJ1-2; tentative D call: TRBD1 (5 bases). The CDR3 runs 14 residues. Between the trimmed V and J ends, which lost 0 bases and 8 bases, there was a span of 16 bases. The germline V gene encodes CDR1 GTSNPN and CDR2 SVGIG (reference sequence). The CDR3 bases are TGTGCCTGGAGTGTAAGACGGGGGTTTAGGGGCTACACCTTC. Its protein product is CAWSVRRGFRGYTF.

This rearrangement joins TRBV7-9 to TRBJ2-1, with TRBD2 matching 11 bases. V shed 5 bases, J shed 9 bases, and the junction held 15 bases outside the gene matches. Germline V CDR1 and CDR2: SEHNR, FQNEAQ (reference sequence). The CDR3 runs to 17 residues. CDR3 DNA sequence: TGTGCCAGCAGCCCGGGTATGGTAGCGGGAGGGCAGGGTGAGCAGTTCTTC. Translated, it gives CASSPGMVAGGQGEQFF.